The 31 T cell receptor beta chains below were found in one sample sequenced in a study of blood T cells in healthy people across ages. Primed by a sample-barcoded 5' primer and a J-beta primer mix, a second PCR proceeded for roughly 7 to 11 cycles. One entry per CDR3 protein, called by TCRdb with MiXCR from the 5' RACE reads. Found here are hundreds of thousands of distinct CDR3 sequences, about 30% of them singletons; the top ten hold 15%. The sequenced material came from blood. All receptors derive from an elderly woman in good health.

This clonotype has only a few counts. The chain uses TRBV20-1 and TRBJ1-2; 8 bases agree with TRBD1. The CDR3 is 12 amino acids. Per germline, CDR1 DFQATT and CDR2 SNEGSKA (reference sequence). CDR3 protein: CNGFQGAHGYTF. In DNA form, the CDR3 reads TGCAACGGCTTTCAGGGGGCTCATGGCTACACCTTC.

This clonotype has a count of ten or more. For the CDR3, the DNA is TGCGCCAGCAGCCTCGGGGAATTCTACGAGCAGTACTTC. Translating gives CASSLGEFYEQYF. The rearrangement links TRBV4-1 to TRBJ2-7, with D tentatively TRBD2 (5 bases). V was clipped by 4 bases and J by 3 bases, with 10 bases between them. This CDR3 has 13 amino acids. Germline V gene sequence: CDR1 MGHRA, CDR2 YSYEKL.

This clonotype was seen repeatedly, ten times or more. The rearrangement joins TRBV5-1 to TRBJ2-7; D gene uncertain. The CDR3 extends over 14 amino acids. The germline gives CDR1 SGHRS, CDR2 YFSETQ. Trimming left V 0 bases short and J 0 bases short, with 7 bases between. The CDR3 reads CASSLDPASYEQYF. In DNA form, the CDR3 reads TGCGCCAGCAGCTTGGATCCAGCCTCCTACGAGCAGTACTTC.

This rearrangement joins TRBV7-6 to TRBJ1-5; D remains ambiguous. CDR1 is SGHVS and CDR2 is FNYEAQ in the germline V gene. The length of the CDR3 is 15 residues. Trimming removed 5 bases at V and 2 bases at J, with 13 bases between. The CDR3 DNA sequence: TGTGCCAGCAGCCCCCTTGTGGGAGGCAATCAGCCCCAGCATTTT. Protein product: CASSPLVGGNQPQHF.

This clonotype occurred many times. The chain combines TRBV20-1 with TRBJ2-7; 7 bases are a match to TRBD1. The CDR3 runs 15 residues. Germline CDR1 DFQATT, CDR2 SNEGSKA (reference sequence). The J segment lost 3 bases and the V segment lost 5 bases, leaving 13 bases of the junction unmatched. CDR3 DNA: TGCAGTGCTCCAACAGGGGAGCCATTTGACTACGAGCAGTACTTC. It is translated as CSAPTGEPFDYEQYF.

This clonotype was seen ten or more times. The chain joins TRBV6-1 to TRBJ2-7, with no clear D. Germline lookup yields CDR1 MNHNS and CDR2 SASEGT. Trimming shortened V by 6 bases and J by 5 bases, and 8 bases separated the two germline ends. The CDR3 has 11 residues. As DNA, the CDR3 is TGTGCCAGCAGAACTATTGACGAGCAGTACTTC. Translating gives CASRTIDEQYF.

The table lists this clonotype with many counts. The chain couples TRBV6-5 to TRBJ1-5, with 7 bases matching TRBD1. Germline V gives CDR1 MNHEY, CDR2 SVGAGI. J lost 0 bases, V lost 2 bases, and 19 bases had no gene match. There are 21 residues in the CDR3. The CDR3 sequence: CASSYQRPVRGLGYSNQPQHF. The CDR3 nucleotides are TGTGCCAGCAGTTACCAGAGGCCGGTCAGGGGGTTGGGGTATAGCAATCAGCCCCAGCATTTT.

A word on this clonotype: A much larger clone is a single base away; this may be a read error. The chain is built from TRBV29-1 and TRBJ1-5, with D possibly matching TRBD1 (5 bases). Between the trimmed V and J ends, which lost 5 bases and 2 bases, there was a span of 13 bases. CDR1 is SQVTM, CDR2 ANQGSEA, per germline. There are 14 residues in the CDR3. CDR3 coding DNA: TGCAGCGTTATTTACGCGGGGGGCAATCAGCCCCAGCATTTT. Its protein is CSVIYAGGNQPQHF.

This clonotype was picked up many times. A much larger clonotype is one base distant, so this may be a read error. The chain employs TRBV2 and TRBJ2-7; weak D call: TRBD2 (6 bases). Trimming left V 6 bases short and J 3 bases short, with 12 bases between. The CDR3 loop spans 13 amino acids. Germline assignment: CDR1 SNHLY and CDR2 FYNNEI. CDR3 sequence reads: CASRAGRYYEQYF. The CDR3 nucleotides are TGTGCCAGCAGGGCGGGGCGATACTACGAGCAGTACTTC.

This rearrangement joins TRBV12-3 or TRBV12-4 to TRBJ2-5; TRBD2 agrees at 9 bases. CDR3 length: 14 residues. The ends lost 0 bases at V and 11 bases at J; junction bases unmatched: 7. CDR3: CASSLASGRGEQYF. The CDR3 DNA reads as TGTGCCAGCAGTTTAGCTAGCGGGAGAGGTGAGCAGTACTTC.

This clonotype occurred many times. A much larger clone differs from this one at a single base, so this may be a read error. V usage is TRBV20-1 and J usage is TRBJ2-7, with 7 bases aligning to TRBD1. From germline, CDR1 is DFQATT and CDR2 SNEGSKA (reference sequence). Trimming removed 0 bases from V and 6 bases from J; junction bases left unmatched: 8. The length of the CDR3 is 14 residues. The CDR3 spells CSARDGNRGREQYF. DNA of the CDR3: TGCAGTGCTAGAGACGGAAACAGGGGTCGCGAGCAGTACTTC.

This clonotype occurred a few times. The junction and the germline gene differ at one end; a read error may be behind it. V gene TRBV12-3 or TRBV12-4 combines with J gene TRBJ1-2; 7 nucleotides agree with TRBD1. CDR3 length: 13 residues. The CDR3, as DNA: TGTGCCGGCAGTTTAGGGGGCCCCTATGGCTACACCTTC. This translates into CAGSLGGPYGYTF.

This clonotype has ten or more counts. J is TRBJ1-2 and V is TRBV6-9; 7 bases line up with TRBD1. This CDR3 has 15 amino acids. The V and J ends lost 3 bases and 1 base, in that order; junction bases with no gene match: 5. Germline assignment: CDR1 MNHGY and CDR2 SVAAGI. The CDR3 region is CASSYWTGYNYGYTF. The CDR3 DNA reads TGTGCCAGCAGTTACTGGACAGGATATAACTATGGCTACACCTTC.

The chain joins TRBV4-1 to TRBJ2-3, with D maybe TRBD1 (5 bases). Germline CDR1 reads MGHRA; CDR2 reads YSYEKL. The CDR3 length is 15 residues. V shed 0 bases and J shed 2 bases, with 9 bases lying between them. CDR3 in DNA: TGCGCCAGCAGCCAAGAGCCAGGGCACACAGATACGCAGTATTTT. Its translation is CASSQEPGHTDTQYF.

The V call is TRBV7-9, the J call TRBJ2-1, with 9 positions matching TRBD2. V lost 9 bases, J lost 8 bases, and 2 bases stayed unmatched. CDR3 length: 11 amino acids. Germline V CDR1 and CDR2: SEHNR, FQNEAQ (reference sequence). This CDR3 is CASVAGDEQFF. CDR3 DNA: TGTGCCAGTGTAGCGGGGGATGAGCAGTTCTTC.

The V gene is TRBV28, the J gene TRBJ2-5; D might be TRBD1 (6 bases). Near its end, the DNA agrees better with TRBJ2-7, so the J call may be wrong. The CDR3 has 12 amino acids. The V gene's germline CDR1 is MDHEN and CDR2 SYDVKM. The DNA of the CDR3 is TGTGCCAGCAGATCACAGGGTTGCGAGCAGTACTTC. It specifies CASRSQGCEQYF.

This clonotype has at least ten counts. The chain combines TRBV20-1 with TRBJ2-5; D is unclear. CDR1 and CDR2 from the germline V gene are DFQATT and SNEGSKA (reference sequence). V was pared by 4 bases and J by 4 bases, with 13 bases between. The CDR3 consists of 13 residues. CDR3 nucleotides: TGCAGTGCTATGGCCCCGGTAGTAGAGACCCAGTACTTC. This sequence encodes CSAMAPVVETQYF.

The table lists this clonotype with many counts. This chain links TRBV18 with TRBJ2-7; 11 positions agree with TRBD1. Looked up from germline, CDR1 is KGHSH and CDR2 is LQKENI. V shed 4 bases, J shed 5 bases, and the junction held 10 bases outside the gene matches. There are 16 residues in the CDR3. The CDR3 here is CASSRTKGQGVHEQYF. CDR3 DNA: TGTGCCAGCTCACGGACTAAGGGACAGGGGGTCCACGAGCAGTACTTC.

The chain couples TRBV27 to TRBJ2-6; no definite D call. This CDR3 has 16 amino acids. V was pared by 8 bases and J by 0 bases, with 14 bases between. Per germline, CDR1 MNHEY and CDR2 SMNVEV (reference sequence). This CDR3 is CASGRAGDSGANVLTF. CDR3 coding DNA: TGTGCCAGCGGAAGGGCAGGAGACTCTGGGGCCAACGTCCTGACTTTC.

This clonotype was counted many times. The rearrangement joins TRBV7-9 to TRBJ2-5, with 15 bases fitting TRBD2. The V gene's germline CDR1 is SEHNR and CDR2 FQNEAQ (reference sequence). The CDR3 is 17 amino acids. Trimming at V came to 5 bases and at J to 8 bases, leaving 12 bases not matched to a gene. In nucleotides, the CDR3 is TGTGCCAGCAGCGGCGGACTAGCGGGGGGGAACGCAGGTACCCAGTACTTC. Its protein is CASSGGLAGGNAGTQYF.

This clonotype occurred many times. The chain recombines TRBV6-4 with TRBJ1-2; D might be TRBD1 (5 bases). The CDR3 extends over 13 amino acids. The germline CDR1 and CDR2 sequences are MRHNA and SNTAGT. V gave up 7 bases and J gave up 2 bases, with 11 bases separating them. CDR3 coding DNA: TGTGCCAGCAACGGACGACAGAACTATGGCTACACCTTC. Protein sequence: CASNGRQNYGYTF.

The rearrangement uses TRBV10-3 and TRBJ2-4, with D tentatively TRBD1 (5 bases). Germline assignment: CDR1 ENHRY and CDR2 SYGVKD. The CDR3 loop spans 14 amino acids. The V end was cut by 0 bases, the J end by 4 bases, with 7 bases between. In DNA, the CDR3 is TGTGCCATCAGTGAGTCGACAGCTAAAAACATTCAGTACTTC. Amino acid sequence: CAISESTAKNIQYF.

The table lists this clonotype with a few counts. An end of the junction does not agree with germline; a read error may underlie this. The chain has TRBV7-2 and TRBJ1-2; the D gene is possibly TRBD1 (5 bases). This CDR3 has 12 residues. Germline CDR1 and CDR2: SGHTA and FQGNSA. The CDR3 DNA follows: TGTGCCAGCAGCTGGTCAGGGAGCGGCTACATCTTC. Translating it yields CASSWSGSGYIF.

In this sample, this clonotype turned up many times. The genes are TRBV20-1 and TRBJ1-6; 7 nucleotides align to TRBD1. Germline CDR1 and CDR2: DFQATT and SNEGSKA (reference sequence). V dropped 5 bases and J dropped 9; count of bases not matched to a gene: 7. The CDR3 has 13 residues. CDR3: CSALVQGGSPLHF. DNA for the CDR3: TGCAGTGCTCTCGTTCAGGGGGGTTCACCCCTCCACTTT.

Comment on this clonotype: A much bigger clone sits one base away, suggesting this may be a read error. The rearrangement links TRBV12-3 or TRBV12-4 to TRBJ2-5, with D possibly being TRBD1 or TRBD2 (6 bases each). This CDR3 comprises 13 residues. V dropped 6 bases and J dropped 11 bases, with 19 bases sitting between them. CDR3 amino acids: CASSSRTVGGQYF. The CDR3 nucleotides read TGTGCCAGCAGCAGCCGGACGGTAGGGGGGCAGTACTTC.

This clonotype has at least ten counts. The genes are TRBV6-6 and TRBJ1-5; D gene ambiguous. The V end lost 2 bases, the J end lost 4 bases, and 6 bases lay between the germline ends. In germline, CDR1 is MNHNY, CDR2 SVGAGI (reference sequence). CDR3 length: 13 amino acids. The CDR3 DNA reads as TGTGCCAGCAGTTACGGGGAAAATCAGCCCCAGCATTTT. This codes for CASSYGENQPQHF.

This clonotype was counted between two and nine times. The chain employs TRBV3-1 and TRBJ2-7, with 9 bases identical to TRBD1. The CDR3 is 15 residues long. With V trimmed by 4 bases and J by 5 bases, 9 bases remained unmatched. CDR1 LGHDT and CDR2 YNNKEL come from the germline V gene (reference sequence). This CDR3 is CASSLIRDRVHEQYF. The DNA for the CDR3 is TGTGCCAGCAGCCTAATCCGGGACAGGGTCCACGAGCAGTACTTC.

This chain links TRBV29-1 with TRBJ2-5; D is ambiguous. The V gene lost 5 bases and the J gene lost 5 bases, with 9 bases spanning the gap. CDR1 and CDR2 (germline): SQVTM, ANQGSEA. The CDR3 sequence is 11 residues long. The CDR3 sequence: CSVHGLETQYF. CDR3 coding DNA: TGCAGCGTTCACGGGTTGGAGACCCAGTACTTC.

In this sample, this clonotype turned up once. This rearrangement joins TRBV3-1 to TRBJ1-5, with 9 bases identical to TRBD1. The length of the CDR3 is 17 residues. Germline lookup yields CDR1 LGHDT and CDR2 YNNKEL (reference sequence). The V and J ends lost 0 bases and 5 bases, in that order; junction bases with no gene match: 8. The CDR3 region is CASSQDRLDRGDQPQHF. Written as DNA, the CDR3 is TGTGCCAGCAGCCAAGATAGGTTAGACAGGGGGGATCAGCCCCAGCATTTT.

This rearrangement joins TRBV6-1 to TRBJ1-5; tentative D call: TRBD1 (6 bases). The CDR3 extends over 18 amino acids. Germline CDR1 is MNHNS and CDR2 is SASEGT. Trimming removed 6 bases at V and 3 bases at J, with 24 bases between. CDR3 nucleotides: TGTGCCAGCAGCGCCAAAATCGGGGGCGGGTTCTCCAATCAGCCCCAGCATTTT. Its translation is CASSAKIGGGFSNQPQHF.

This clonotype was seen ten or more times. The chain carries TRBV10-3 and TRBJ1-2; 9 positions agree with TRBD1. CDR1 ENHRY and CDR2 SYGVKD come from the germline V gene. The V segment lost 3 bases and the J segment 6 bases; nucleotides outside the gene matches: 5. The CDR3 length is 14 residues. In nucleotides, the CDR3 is TGTGCCATCAGTGACATCAGGACAGGGGATGGCTACACCTTC. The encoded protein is CAISDIRTGDGYTF.